The present TCR beta chain was sequenced within a study of T cell changes during pregnancy in multiple sclerosis. Using immunoSEQ multiplex PCR, the repertoire was profiled, and TCRdb retains in-frame clones only, with some absent. The sample shows about 100,000 clones, around nine tenths of them seen only once. The V end was cut by 4 bases, the J end by 0 bases, with 6 bases between. This CDR3 spans 14 amino acids. CDR1 and CDR2 (germline): LNHDA, SQIVND (reference sequence). The chain uses TRBV19 and TRBJ1-4; D ambiguous. This sample comprised peripheral blood, obtained in the second trimester of pregnancy. The receptor was derived from a female donor with multiple sclerosis, enrolled in a pregnancy study. CDR3 nucleotide sequence: TGTGCCAGTAGTACCCATGCAACTAATGAAAAACTGTTTTTT. This encodes CASSTHATNEKLFF. Using reference TRBV19 and TRBJ1-4 for the parts outside the CDR3, the full variable domain is DGGITQSPKYLFRKEGQNVTLSCEQNLNHDAMYWYRQDPGQGLRLIYYSQIVNDFQKGDIAEGYSVSREKKESFPLTVTSAQKNPTAFYLCASSTHATNEKLFFGSGTQLSVL.